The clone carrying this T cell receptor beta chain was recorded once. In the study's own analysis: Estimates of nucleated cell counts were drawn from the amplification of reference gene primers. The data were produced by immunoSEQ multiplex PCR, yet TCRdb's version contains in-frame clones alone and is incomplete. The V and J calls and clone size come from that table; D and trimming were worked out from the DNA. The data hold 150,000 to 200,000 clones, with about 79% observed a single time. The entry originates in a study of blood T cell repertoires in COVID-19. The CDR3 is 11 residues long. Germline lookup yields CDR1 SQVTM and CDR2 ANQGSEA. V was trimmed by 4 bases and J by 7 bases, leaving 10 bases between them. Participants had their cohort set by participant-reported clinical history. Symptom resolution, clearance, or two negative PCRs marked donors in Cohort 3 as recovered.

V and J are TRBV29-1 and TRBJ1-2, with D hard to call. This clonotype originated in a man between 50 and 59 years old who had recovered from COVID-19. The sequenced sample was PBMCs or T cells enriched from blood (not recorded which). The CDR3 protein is CSVVGLGGYTF. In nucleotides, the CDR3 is TGCAGCGTTGTAGGACTTGGTGGCTACACCTTC.